Following are 5 T cell receptor beta chains from one sample sequenced in a study of blood T cell repertoires in COVID-19 (TCRdb year 2020). Preparation of the library involved the immunoSEQ multiplex PCR assay. TCRdb took over this immuneACCESS table, retaining in-frame rearrangements with V and J assigned. Such tables are incomplete; in checked studies, under half of the missing clones stem from an unresolved V gene, and the remainder is unexplained. The sample profile shows 340,000 or so clones; 65% to 90% of them were found once. The ten largest account for approximately 4.6% of the sample. Sequences were obtained from PBMCs or T cells enriched from blood (not recorded which). Source of these receptors: a woman in her forties with acute COVID-19.

The rearrangement joins TRBV9 to TRBJ2-1; D perhaps matches TRBD1 (5 bases). The V and J ends lost 7 bases and 7 bases respectively, with 12 bases between them. The CDR3 runs to 12 residues. Per the germline V gene, CDR1 is SGDLS and CDR2 is YYNGEE. As DNA, the CDR3 is TGTGCCAGCGTACTACAGGTAAATGAGCAGTTCTTC. It codes for CASVLQVNEQFF.

The rearrangement links TRBV5-5 to TRBJ2-7; D is undetermined. This CDR3 region has 12 residues. Trimming removed 0 bases from V and 10 bases from J, with 11 bases in between. CDR1 is SGHKS, CDR2 YYEKEE, per germline (reference sequence). CDR3 in amino acids: CASSLDTVKQYF. The CDR3 DNA sequence: TGTGCCAGCAGCTTGGATACAGTAAAACAGTACTTC. Full variable domain (outside the CDR3, taken from reference TRBV5-5 and TRBJ2-7): DAGVTQSPTHLIKTRGQQVTLRCSPISGHKSVSWYQQVLGQGPQFIFQYYEKEERGRGNFPDRFSARQFPNYSSELNVNALLLGDSALYLCASSLDTVKQYFGPGTRLTVT.

The chain combines TRBV28 with TRBJ2-6; the D is unclear. The CDR3 covers 15 residues. Trimming removed 5 bases from V and 3 bases from J, with 11 bases in between. The germline V gene has CDR1 MDHEN and CDR2 SYDVKM. CDR3 in amino acids: CASSPVSLGANVLTF. As DNA, the CDR3 is TGTGCCAGCAGTCCAGTCTCTCTTGGGGCCAACGTCCTGACTTTC.

CDR3 loop: CSVAAAPEQPQHF. The CDR3 bases are TGCAGCGTAGCTGCCGCGCCGGAGCAGCCCCAGCATTTT. The chain is built from TRBV29-1 and TRBJ1-5, with no clear D. The CDR3 has 13 amino acids. Trimming took off 6 bases at V and 7 bases at J, with 16 bases between the two ends. Per the germline V gene, CDR1 is SQVTM and CDR2 is ANQGSEA.

The rearrangement uses TRBV24-1 and TRBJ2-1; 7 bases line up with TRBD1. V lost 6 bases, J lost 16 bases, and 11 bases stayed unmatched. This CDR3 has 12 residues. CDR1 and CDR2 from the germline V gene are KGHDR and SFDVKD. The CDR3 DNA is TGTGCCACCAGTTCTGACAGGGTTTCCTTTTTCTTC. Translation gives CATSSDRVSFFF.